Presented here are 20 T cell receptor beta chains from one specimen sequenced in a study of cytomegalovirus exposure and HLA in healthy donors. With 60 Vbeta and 13 Jbeta primers, the PCR was carried out. Clones were read by immunoSEQ multiplex PCR, and TCRdb kept only the in-frame ones, dropping some. The sample shows over 150,000 clones, around three quarters of them seen only once. Sequencing was performed on PBMCs. Source of these receptors: a woman aged 45-59 years in good health and CMV-seropositive.

The V call is TRBV7-9, the J call TRBJ1-2; D call uncertain. The CDR3 has 10 residues. V was shortened by 2 bases and J by 13 bases, with 8 bases between the two germline ends. Germline values: CDR1 SEHNR, CDR2 FQNEAQ (reference sequence). The CDR3 region has the DNA TGTGCCAGCAGCTTACAGTATTGCACCTTC. Amino acid sequence: CASSLQYCTF.

The V call is TRBV30, the J call TRBJ1-3; the D gene is possibly TRBD1 (5 bases). With 0 bases removed from V and 0 bases from J, the gap between germline ends came to 15 bases. The CDR3 length is 17 residues. The V gene's germline CDR1 is GTSNPN and CDR2 SVGIG (reference sequence). For the CDR3, the DNA is TGTGCCTGGAGTGTACGGTGGGGCTCCAACTCTGGAAACACCATATATTTT. Translated, it gives CAWSVRWGSNSGNTIYF.

The chain links TRBV7-2 to TRBJ2-3; the match to TRBD2 covers 7 bases. The CDR3 is 17 residues long. V shed 2 bases, J shed 3 bases, and the junction held 11 bases outside the gene matches. Germline CDR1 reads SGHTA; CDR2 reads FQGNSA. In DNA form, the CDR3 reads TGTGCCAGCAGCTTATTACGGCGTGGAGCGGGGACAGATACGCAGTATTTT. Amino acid sequence: CASSLLRRGAGTDTQYF.

The genes are TRBV4-3 and TRBJ1-2, with 8 positions matching TRBD1. Germline assignment: CDR1 LGHNA and CDR2 YSLEER. J lost 8 bases, V lost 1 base, and 6 bases had no gene match. The CDR3 spans 14 residues. CDR3 DNA sequence: TGCGCCAGCAGCCAAGGTCAGGGGGCGAGAGGCTACACCTTC. As protein: CASSQGQGARGYTF.

The chain employs TRBV6-5 and TRBJ2-7, with D possibly being TRBD1 (5 bases). Germline lookup yields CDR1 MNHEY and CDR2 SVGAGI. There are 15 residues in the CDR3. V was pared by 2 bases and J by 0 bases, with 11 bases between. CDR3 region: CASSYSHRSSYEQYF. The CDR3 DNA sequence: TGTGCCAGCAGTTACAGCCACAGGAGCTCCTACGAGCAGTACTTC.

V is TRBV28 and J is TRBJ1-2; TRBD1 aligns across 8 bases. Germline V gene data show CDR1 as MDHEN and CDR2 as SYDVKM. This CDR3 region has 14 residues. The ends lost 8 bases at V and 8 bases at J; junction bases unmatched: 13. CDR3 sequence: CASGPGTGGAGYTF. The CDR3 nucleotides are TGTGCCAGCGGTCCCGGAACAGGGGGGGCGGGCTACACCTTC.

The rearrangement uses TRBV4-2 and TRBJ2-5; TRBD2 matches at 8 bases. Trimming at V came to 1 base and at J to 1 base, leaving 5 bases not matched to a gene. Germline V CDR1 and CDR2: LGHNA, YNFKEQ. This CDR3 is built from 16 residues. CDR3 DNA sequence: TGTGCCAGCAGCCAAGCGGGGGGGCGGTTCCAAGAGACCCAGTACTTC. It specifies CASSQAGGRFQETQYF.

The rearrangement uses TRBV25-1 and TRBJ1-3; possibly TRBD1 for D (5 bases). The ends were cut back, 1 base at V and 0 bases at J, with 10 bases in the middle. Germline V lookup: CDR1 MGHDK, CDR2 SYGVNS. This CDR3 has 16 amino acids. CDR3 coding DNA: TGTGCCAGCAGTGAATGGGACTCAAGCTCTGGAAACACCATATATTTT. Amino acid sequence: CASSEWDSSSGNTIYF.

The chain recombines TRBV9 with TRBJ2-1; D may be TRBD2 (5 bases). Per germline, CDR1 SGDLS and CDR2 YYNGEE. With 0 bases removed from V and 9 bases from J, the gap between germline ends came to 16 bases. This CDR3 has 15 residues. CDR3 DNA sequence: TGTGCCAGCAGCGTAGGCCCAGAGCGGTTCACTGAGCAGTTCTTC. Amino acids: CASSVGPERFTEQFF.

The rearrangement uses TRBV12-5 and TRBJ1-2; D may be TRBD1 (5 bases). Looked up from germline, CDR1 is LGHNT and CDR2 is FRNRAP. This CDR3 contains 14 residues. V lost 0 bases and J 5 bases, leaving 10 bases between the germline ends. The CDR3 loop reads CASGLVPPGYGYTF. Here the CDR3 DNA reads TGTGCTAGTGGTTTGGTACCCCCAGGGTATGGCTACACCTTC.

This clone was detected only a few times. The CDR3 here is CASSLLGTGGRGYTF. The CDR3 DNA is TGTGCCAGCAGCTTATTGGGGACAGGGGGTCGTGGCTACACCTTC. J is TRBJ1-2 and V is TRBV7-2; 11 bases align to TRBD1. The length of the CDR3 is 15 residues. With 2 bases clipped from V and 7 bases from J, the junction kept 6 bases outside the gene matches. CDR1 SGHTA and CDR2 FQGNSA come from the germline V gene.

The chain has TRBV2 and TRBJ2-4, with a weak D call TRBD2 (6 bases). V was pared by 6 bases and J by 3 bases, with 18 bases between. Germline CDR1 reads SNHLY; CDR2 reads FYNNEI. This CDR3 comprises 16 residues. The CDR3 is CASSLPGDLGKNIQYF. As DNA, the CDR3 is TGTGCCAGCAGCCTCCCGGGAGACCTTGGCAAAAACATTCAGTACTTC.

The V call is TRBV18, the J call TRBJ2-5, with D hard to call. Trimming removed 2 bases from V and 1 base from J, with 5 bases in between. The CDR3 runs 13 residues. Germline loops: CDR1 KGHSH, CDR2 LQKENI. The CDR3 region is CASSPGLQETQYF. CDR3 nucleotide sequence: TGTGCCAGCTCACCAGGGCTCCAAGAGACCCAGTACTTC. Based on the CDR3 plus reference TRBV18 and TRBJ2-5, the full variable domain is NAGVMQNPRHLVRRRGQEARLRCSPMKGHSHVYWYRQLPEEGLKFMVYLQKENIIDESGMPKERFSAEFPKEGPSILRIQQVVRGDSAAYFCASSPGLQETQYFGPGTRLLVL.

This clone was observed a handful of times. The chain recombines TRBV9 with TRBJ2-1, with a weak D call TRBD1 (6 bases). Per the germline V gene, CDR1 is SGDLS and CDR2 is YYNGEE. V was cut by 2 bases and J by 7 bases, with 16 bases left in between. This CDR3 is 15 amino acids long. CDR3 coding DNA: TGTGCCAGCAGCGTGGCATCAGGGACACCTAATGAGCAGTTCTTC. This gives the protein CASSVASGTPNEQFF.

The chain carries TRBV7-9 and TRBJ1-2; 7 bases line up with TRBD1. Germline CDR1 and CDR2: SEHNR and FQNEAQ (reference sequence). The CDR3 sequence is 19 residues long. Trimming at V came to 2 bases and at J to 0 bases, leaving 15 bases not matched to a gene. The CDR3 DNA follows: TGTGCCAGCAGCTTATCTACAGACAGGGTCTCAATATCTAACTATGGCTACACCTTC. Amino acids: CASSLSTDRVSISNYGYTF.

This clone is a singleton in its sample. One end of the junction does not line up with germline, which may come from a read error. V gene TRBV7-9 combines with J gene TRBJ2-1, with no clear D. The CDR3 is 13 residues long. Germline CDR1 SEHNR, CDR2 FQNEAQ (reference sequence). The CDR3 DNA follows: TGTTCCAGCAGCTTAGGTTCTGGCTATGAGCAGTTCTTC. This translates into CSSSLGSGYEQFF.

The rearrangement uses TRBV19 and TRBJ1-1; 8 bases match TRBD1. V lost 4 bases to trimming and J lost 3 bases; unmatched junction nucleotides: 7. The CDR3 runs to 15 residues. Germline loops: CDR1 LNHDA, CDR2 SQIVND (reference sequence). In DNA form, the CDR3 reads TGTGCCAGTAGTACAGCCGGGACAGGTTACACTGAAGCTTTCTTT. The encoded protein is CASSTAGTGYTEAFF. Full variable domain (missing parts from reference TRBV19 and TRBJ1-1): DGGITQSPKYLFRKEGQNVTLSCEQNLNHDAMYWYRQDPGQGLRLIYYSQIVNDFQKGDIAEGYSVSREKKESFPLTVTSAQKNPTAFYLCASSTAGTGYTEAFFGQGTRLTVV.

This clone was observed a single time. The chain is built from TRBV5-4 and TRBJ2-2; possibly TRBD1 for D (5 bases). CDR3 length: 16 residues. The germline gives CDR1 SGHNT, CDR2 YYREEE (reference sequence). V lost 0 bases and J 0 bases, leaving 9 bases between the germline ends. Here the CDR3 reads CASSLGQTANTGELFF. The CDR3 coding sequence is TGTGCCAGCAGCTTGGGACAGACCGCGAACACCGGGGAGCTGTTTTTT.

This clone was detected a few times. The genes are TRBV30 and TRBJ2-7; 9 bases are a match to TRBD2. Trimming cost V 4 bases and J 7 bases; bases outside gene matches: 8. The length of the CDR3 is 13 residues. Per the germline V gene, CDR1 is GTSNPN and CDR2 is SVGIG (reference sequence). The CDR3 here is CAWKRAGGGEQYF. The CDR3, as DNA: TGTGCCTGGAAAAGGGCGGGAGGGGGGGAGCAGTACTTC.

This clone was seen only a few times. The V and J genes are TRBV2 and TRBJ2-1; 8 bases align to TRBD1. CDR3 length: 13 amino acids. The V segment lost 5 bases and the J segment 9 bases; nucleotides outside the gene matches: 6. Germline assignment: CDR1 SNHLY and CDR2 FYNNEI. The CDR3 protein is CASSWTGLSEQFF. The CDR3 DNA follows: TGTGCCAGCAGTTGGACAGGGTTGAGTGAGCAGTTCTTC. The entire variable domain, with the rest obtained from reference TRBV2 and TRBJ2-1, is as follows: EPEVTQTPSHQVTQMGQEVILRCVPISNHLYFYWYRQILGQKVEFLVSFYNNEISEKSEIFDDQFSVERPDGSNFTLKIRSTKLEDSAMYFCASSWTGLSEQFFGPGTRLTVL.